The TCR beta chain described here comes from a study of molecular identifiers for immune sequencing clone quantification. TCRdb reprocessed the PCR reads with MiXCR, giving one entry per CDR3 protein. Of under 600,000 distinct CDR3 sequences listed, around 23% were seen once; the top ten hold approximately 0.8%. Concerning this clonotype: Antigen specificity is unknown.

When naive CD8 T cells were sorted, they were gated as CD8+CD4-CCR7+CD45RA+. From germline, CDR1 is SNHLY and CDR2 FYNNEI. The CDR3 has 11 residues. The germline V and J ends were trimmed by 7 bases and 5 bases, with 5 bases remaining between them. Notes on the study in general: The share of molecules held by clones above 20 RNA copies was over 98% in effector cells and under 1% in naive cells.

The chain combines TRBV2 with TRBJ2-2; D remains ambiguous. Sequencing was performed on naive CD8+ T cells from blood, with Jurkat cell RNA spiked in. Subset denoted: FACS-sorted CD8+CD4-CCR7+CD45RA+ naive T cells. The receptor was derived from a human donor in good health. Some libraries in this study had Jurkat cell RNA spiked in. The CDR3 DNA reads as TGTGCCAGCATTGTAACCGGGGAGCTGTTTTTT. Protein product: CASIVTGELFF.